This T cell receptor beta chain was observed in a study of Graves' ophthalmopathy and Graves' hyperthyroidism. This clonotype was found many times. Deletions cut 5 bases from V and 8 bases from J, with 18 bases between. This CDR3 has 14 residues. In germline, CDR1 is MNHNS, CDR2 SASEGT. Amplifying from RNA transcripts, the study obtained TCR beta CDR3 regions. The workflow started with a first-round RT-PCR run with HTBI primers and then moved on to a second-round multiplex PCR. TCRdb called the multiplex PCR reads again in MiXCR, with one record for every CDR3 protein. This table has a few hundred thousand distinct CDR3 sequences, about a sixth appearing once.

This sequence was found in an adult woman with stable Graves' hyperthyroidism. The sample comprised peripheral blood. V gene TRBV6-1 combines with J gene TRBJ1-2; possible D gene TRBD1, 6 bases. The CDR3 nucleotides read TGTGCCAGCAGTAATGCAGACAGGCTTGGGGGCTACACCTTC. It translates to CASSNADRLGGYTF.